Given below is one T cell receptor beta chain in context. The germline V gene encodes CDR1 MDHEN and CDR2 SYDVKM. The length of the CDR3 is 14 residues. V lost 4 bases and J lost 5, with 14 bases in between. These data originate in a study of shared clonotypes between healthy human individuals. Measured with immunoSEQ multiplex PCR; TCRdb has only the in-frame clones, and not every one. The sample records 2 million to 2.5 million clones, 90% to 95% being singletons. The source of this sequence is a man younger than 30 in good health. Some clones in this sample may be carry-over from other donors' samples. This chain links TRBV28 with TRBJ1-1; D may be TRBD1 (5 bases). The sequenced sample consisted of naive CD4+ T cells from PBMCs. Subset specified: CD45RA+ positively selected. The CDR3: CASSSSGRGTEAFF. The CDR3, as DNA: TGTGCCAGCAGTTCCAGTGGGAGGGGAACTGAAGCTTTCTTT.